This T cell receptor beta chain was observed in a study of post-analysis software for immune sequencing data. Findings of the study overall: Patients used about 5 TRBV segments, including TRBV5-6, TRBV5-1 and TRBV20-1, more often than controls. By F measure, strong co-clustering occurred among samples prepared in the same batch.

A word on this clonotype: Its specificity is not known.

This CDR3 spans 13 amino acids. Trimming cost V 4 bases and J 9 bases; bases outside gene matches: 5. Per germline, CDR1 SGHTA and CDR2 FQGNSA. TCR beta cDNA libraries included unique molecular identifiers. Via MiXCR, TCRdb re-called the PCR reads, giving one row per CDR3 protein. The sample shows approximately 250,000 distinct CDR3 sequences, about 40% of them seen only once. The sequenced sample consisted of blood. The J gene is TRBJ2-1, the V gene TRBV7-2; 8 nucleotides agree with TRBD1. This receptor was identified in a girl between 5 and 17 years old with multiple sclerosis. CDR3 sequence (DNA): TGTGCCAGCAGCTATGACAGGGGCAGTGAGCAGTTCTTC. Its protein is CASSYDRGSEQFF.